One and the same sample provided the 29 T cell receptor beta chains below, sequenced in a study of blood T cell repertoires in COVID-19. Sequencing was performed with immunoSEQ multiplex PCR; in TCRdb, only in-frame clones are kept and a portion is missing. The data contain approximately 150,000 clones, 80% of them seen just once; the ten biggest clones take up 4.5% to 7.5%. Material: PBMCs or T cells enriched from blood (not recorded which). These receptors were collected from a man aged 40-49 years who had recovered from COVID-19.

This clone has only a few counts. V and J are TRBV19 and TRBJ1-2, with 9 bases identical to TRBD1. The CDR3 covers 15 residues. In germline, CDR1 is LNHDA, CDR2 SQIVND (reference sequence). J was trimmed by 4 bases and V by 6 bases; bases with no gene match: 9. In nucleotides, the CDR3 is TGTGCCAGTAGCAATAGGGGACAGGGAAGCTATGGCTACACCTTC. Protein: CASSNRGQGSYGYTF.

The V gene is TRBV5-1, the J gene TRBJ1-3, with TRBD1 as a possible D gene (5 bases). The V gene's germline CDR1 is SGHRS and CDR2 YFSETQ. This CDR3 spans 15 amino acids. The V and J ends lost 3 bases and 5 bases respectively, with 15 bases between them. The DNA for the CDR3 is TGCGCCAGCAGCTATGGGGCGAGTTTTCGAAACACCATATATTTT. This codes for CASSYGASFRNTIYF.

This rearrangement joins TRBV19 to TRBJ2-3, with TRBD1 matching over 7 bases. The CDR3 sequence is 14 residues long. Per germline, CDR1 LNHDA and CDR2 SQIVND (reference sequence). The junction had 7 bases not matched to a gene; V was cut back by 9 bases and J by 1 base. The CDR3 protein is CASQTGLGTDTQYF. Written as DNA, the CDR3 is TGTGCCAGCCAGACAGGGTTGGGCACAGATACGCAGTATTTT. The variable domain in full, completed from reference TRBV19 and TRBJ2-3, reads DGGITQSPKYLFRKEGQNVTLSCEQNLNHDAMYWYRQDPGQGLRLIYYSQIVNDFQKGDIAEGYSVSREKKESFPLTVTSAQKNPTAFYLCASQTGLGTDTQYFGPGTRLTVL.

V and J are TRBV3-1 (or the pseudogene TRBV3-2) and TRBJ2-5, with 7 positions matching TRBD1. Germline CDR1 LGHDT, CDR2 YNNKEL (reference sequence). This CDR3 region has 13 residues. The trim removed 4 bases at V and 4 bases at J, leaving 3 bases unmatched. Here the CDR3 reads CASSLQGVETQYF. The CDR3, as DNA: TGTGCCAGCAGCCTGCAGGGGGTAGAGACCCAGTACTTC.

The rearrangement uses TRBV29-1 and TRBJ1-2; 8 bases align to TRBD1. The germline V gene has CDR1 SQVTM and CDR2 ANQGSEA. The J segment lost 10 bases and the V segment lost 2 bases, leaving 6 bases of the junction unmatched. The CDR3 runs 12 residues. The CDR3 loop is CSVESQGGDYTF. Here the CDR3 DNA reads TGCAGCGTTGAATCACAGGGGGGGGACTACACCTTC.

This chain uses TRBV11-3 with TRBJ2-1, with a possible D match to TRBD1 (5 bases). This CDR3 contains 15 residues. CDR1 and CDR2 (germline): SGHNT, YENEEA. Trimming stripped 1 base from V and 6 bases from J, with 13 bases between. The CDR3, as DNA: TGTGCCAGCAGCTTAGGGACAAAAAGAACCAATGAGCAGTTCTTC. Its translation: CASSLGTKRTNEQFF. Using reference TRBV11-3 and TRBJ2-1 for the parts outside the CDR3, the full variable domain is EAGVVQSPRYKIIEKKQPVAFWCNPISGHNTLYWYLQNLGQGPELLIRYENEEAVDDSQLPKDRFSAERLKGVDSTLKIQPAELGDSAVYLCASSLGTKRTNEQFFGPGTRLTVL.

This clone appeared a single time. J is TRBJ1-6 and V is TRBV6-1; D unresolved. The CDR3 runs 14 residues. Trimming stripped 2 bases from V and 8 bases from J, with 10 bases between. Germline lookup yields CDR1 MNHNS and CDR2 SASEGT. CDR3 sequence (DNA): TGTGCCAGCAGTGAACTCCCGGTAGATTCACCCCTCCACTTT. Translation: CASSELPVDSPLHF.

This clone was observed a handful of times. The V gene is TRBV3-1 (or the pseudogene TRBV3-2), the J gene TRBJ1-2, with TRBD1 matching over 10 bases. Per germline, CDR1 LGHDT and CDR2 YNNKEL (reference sequence). J was trimmed by 2 bases and V by 0 bases; bases with no gene match: 6. The CDR3 runs to 17 residues. The CDR3 DNA sequence: TGTGCCAGCAGCCAAGACAGATGGGACAGGGGCAACTATGGCTACACCTTC. This encodes CASSQDRWDRGNYGYTF.

DNA for the CDR3: TGTGCCAGCAGTGATGTCATCAGTGCAACTAATGAAAAACTGTTTTTT. Encoded protein: CASSDVISATNEKLFF. The chain employs TRBV6-1 and TRBJ1-4; D gene ambiguous. V was trimmed by 3 bases and J by 0 bases, leaving 11 bases between them. Germline CDR1 and CDR2: MNHNS and SASEGT. The CDR3 length is 16 residues.

The V call is TRBV2, the J call TRBJ1-1; no clear D. V was shortened by 8 bases and J by 0 bases, with 13 bases between the two germline ends. The germline CDR1 and CDR2 sequences are SNHLY and FYNNEI. There are 14 residues in the CDR3. The CDR3 region has the DNA TGTGCCAGCTGCCTTCGGGGATTGAACACTGAAGCTTTCTTT. Its translation is CASCLRGLNTEAFF. Variable domain in full (rest from reference TRBV2 and TRBJ1-1): EPEVTQTPSHQVTQMGQEVILRCVPISNHLYFYWYRQILGQKVEFLVSFYNNEISEKSEIFDDQFSVERPDGSNFTLKIRSTKLEDSAMYFCASCLRGLNTEAFFGQGTRLTVV.

In DNA form, the CDR3 reads TGCGCCAGCAGCTATGGGACAGACTATGGCTACACCTTC. Encoded protein: CASSYGTDYGYTF. The chain links TRBV5-1 to TRBJ1-2; 7 bases map to TRBD1. The germline V gene encodes CDR1 SGHRS and CDR2 YFSETQ. The CDR3 has 13 amino acids. With V trimmed by 3 bases and J by 3 bases, 2 bases remained unmatched.

The chain is built from TRBV2 and TRBJ2-3, with 12 bases lining up with TRBD2. V shed 5 bases, J shed 4 bases, and the junction held 4 bases outside the gene matches. The CDR3 length is 15 residues. Germline CDR1 reads SNHLY; CDR2 reads FYNNEI. The CDR3, as DNA: TGTGCCAGCAGTTGGACTAGCGGGGATTCAGATACGCAGTATTTT. Its protein is CASSWTSGDSDTQYF.

CDR3 loop: CASSHIQVREGEETQYF. Here the CDR3 DNA reads TGCGCCAGCAGCCATATCCAGGTAAGGGAAGGGGAAGAGACCCAGTACTTC. This sequence joins TRBV4-1 and TRBJ2-5; maybe TRBD1 (5 bases). Trimming pared 3 bases from V and 3 bases from J, leaving 20 bases between. Germline V gene data show CDR1 as MGHRA and CDR2 as YSYEKL. The CDR3 is 17 residues long.

This CDR3 reads CAVATNSNQPQHF. CDR3 DNA sequence: TGTGCTGTGGCGACAAATAGCAATCAGCCCCAGCATTTT. The chain joins TRBV19 to TRBJ1-5; D remains ambiguous. The CDR3 consists of 13 residues. The germline gives CDR1 LNHDA, CDR2 SQIVND (reference sequence).

The chain recombines TRBV11-2 with TRBJ2-7; 10 nucleotides align to TRBD2. Germline V gene lookup returns CDR1 SGHAT and CDR2 FQNNGV. Trimming cost V 2 bases and J 0 bases; bases outside gene matches: 10. The CDR3 contains 18 residues. The CDR3: CASSLRLAGALNSYEQYF. The CDR3 DNA is TGTGCCAGCAGCTTACGGCTAGCGGGGGCCCTTAACTCCTACGAGCAGTACTTC.

The chain recombines TRBV6-2 or TRBV6-3 with TRBJ2-7; TRBD2 matches 10 bases. Losses at the gene ends were 5 bases for V and 7 bases for J; bases not matched to a gene: 8. The CDR3 has 14 residues. The germline V gene has CDR1 MNHEY and CDR2 SVGEGT. CDR3 amino acids: CASSAQSGLAEQYV. The CDR3 DNA sequence: TGTGCCAGCAGTGCCCAATCGGGACTAGCGGAGCAGTACGTC.

This chain joins TRBV2 and TRBJ2-1; TRBD2 aligns across 7 bases. The V gene end was trimmed by 2 bases and the J gene end by 3 bases; junction bases not matched to a gene: 10. CDR3 size: 17 residues. The germline gives CDR1 SNHLY, CDR2 FYNNEI. The CDR3 loop reads CASSEFGASGYYNEQFF. CDR3 DNA: TGTGCCAGCAGTGAATTTGGGGCTAGCGGATACTACAATGAGCAGTTCTTC.

This sequence joins TRBV5-1 and TRBJ1-2; 9 positions match TRBD1. After removal of 8 bases from V and 7 bases from J, the junction contained 12 bases not matched to a gene. CDR1 and CDR2 from the germline V gene are SGHRS and YFSETQ. This CDR3 region has 14 residues. The chain's CDR3 is CASSQGQGQRGYTF. The CDR3 DNA is TGCGCCAGTAGCCAAGGACAGGGGCAACGTGGCTACACCTTC.

This clone appeared many times. The chain carries TRBV13 and TRBJ2-5; D perhaps matches TRBD1 (6 bases). This CDR3 is 13 amino acids long. Trimming removed 3 bases from V and 4 bases from J, with 9 bases in between. CDR1 and CDR2 from the germline V gene are PRHDT and FYEKMQ (reference sequence). The CDR3 DNA is TGTGCCAGCAGCTTCGGCAGGGGAGAGACCCAGTACTTC. Protein: CASSFGRGETQYF. Drawing the rest from reference TRBV13 and TRBJ2-5, the complete variable domain is AAGVIQSPRHLIKEKRETATLKCYPIPRHDTVYWYQQGPGQDPQFLISFYEKMQSDKGSIPDRFSAQQFSDYHSELNMSSLELGDSALYFCASSFGRGETQYFGPGTRLLVL.

This chain uses TRBV19 with TRBJ1-5; a weak D match, TRBD1 (6 bases). V was cut by 4 bases and J by 4 bases, with 14 bases left in between. The CDR3 is made up of 15 amino acids. From germline, CDR1 is LNHDA and CDR2 SQIVND (reference sequence). Here the CDR3 DNA reads TGTGCCAGTAGTAAAACCCGGACAGCGAATCAGCCCCAGCATTTT. Translation: CASSKTRTANQPQHF.

The chain has TRBV10-1 and TRBJ2-7, with D tentatively TRBD1 (6 bases). The V and J ends lost 5 bases and 0 bases respectively, with 14 bases between them. The CDR3 sequence is 15 residues long. The germline V gene has CDR1 WNHNN and CDR2 SYGVQD (reference sequence). The CDR3 region has the DNA TGCGCCAGCAGTCCCAGGGGAAGGGCCTCCTACGAGCAGTACTTC. Translation: CASSPRGRASYEQYF.

This chain connects TRBV7-2 to TRBJ2-1; 8 nucleotides align to TRBD2. Per the germline V gene, CDR1 is SGHTA and CDR2 is FQGNSA. There are 15 residues in the CDR3. The J segment lost 12 bases and the V segment lost 6 bases, leaving 16 bases of the junction unmatched. Written as DNA, the CDR3 is TGTGCCAGCAGTCTTCGGGGGGGCCAGTACATACGGCAGTTCTTC. This codes for CASSLRGGQYIRQFF.

V is TRBV12-5 and J is TRBJ2-3; TRBD1 matches at 7 bases. This CDR3 contains 15 residues. The V segment lost 9 bases and the J segment 2 bases; nucleotides outside the gene matches: 11. Germline-derived CDR1 and CDR2 are LGHNT and FRNRAP. The DNA of the CDR3 is TGTGCTAGCTCCGTGGGGGACAGCTACACAGATACGCAGTATTTT. It specifies CASSVGDSYTDTQYF.

This clone has at least ten counts. The chain is built from TRBV6-1 and TRBJ2-7; weak D call: TRBD1 (6 bases). The V gene lost 0 bases and the J gene lost 2 bases, with 11 bases spanning the gap. Germline CDR1 and CDR2: MNHNS and SASEGT. CDR3 length equals 15 residues. The CDR3 protein is CASSEAWGQPYEQYV. In nucleotides, the CDR3 is TGTGCCAGCAGTGAAGCTTGGGGACAACCCTACGAGCAGTACGTC.

In regard to this clone: This CDR3 is also generated by other DNA sequences in the sample. The rearrangement uses TRBV9 and TRBJ2-1, with 8 bases identical to TRBD1. Losses at the gene ends were 0 bases for V and 4 bases for J; bases not matched to a gene: 3. In germline, CDR1 is SGDLS, CDR2 YYNGEE. The CDR3 runs 15 residues. CDR3 protein: CASSVGQGAYNEQFF. CDR3 bases: TGTGCCAGCAGCGTAGGTCAGGGGGCGTACAATGAGCAGTTCTTC.

The chain is built from TRBV6-5 and TRBJ1-4; no definite D call. From germline, CDR1 is MNHEY and CDR2 SVGAGI. V dropped 0 bases and J dropped 10 bases, with 15 bases sitting between them. The CDR3 has 15 amino acids. The CDR3 DNA reads TGTGCCAGCAGTTACTCGCACAGCCCCGATAGAAAACTGTTTTTT. Protein sequence: CASSYSHSPDRKLFF.

The rearrangement links TRBV27 to TRBJ2-3, with 9 bases identical to TRBD1. The CDR3 is made up of 19 amino acids. Trimming removed 5 bases from V and 4 bases from J; junction bases left unmatched: 19. Germline V gene lookup returns CDR1 MNHEY and CDR2 SMNVEV (reference sequence). CDR3 nucleotide sequence: TGTGCCAGCAGTCTAAGAGCGAAGGACAGGGGCTGGGCTGCAGATACGCAGTATTTT. Translation gives CASSLRAKDRGWAADTQYF.

This chain joins TRBV6-5 and TRBJ1-5, with TRBD1 matching over 10 bases. The length of the CDR3 is 15 residues. The V and J ends lost 5 bases and 7 bases, in that order; junction bases with no gene match: 8. CDR1 MNHEY and CDR2 SVGAGI come from the germline V gene. The CDR3 is CASSPGPDRGQPQHF. CDR3 bases: TGTGCCAGCAGTCCCGGCCCGGACAGGGGGCAGCCCCAGCATTTT.

This clone occurred once. The chain combines TRBV3-1 (or the pseudogene TRBV3-2) with TRBJ2-7; TRBD2 matches 8 bases. The CDR3 has 15 residues. Germline values: CDR1 LGHDT, CDR2 YNNKEL (reference sequence). J lost 2 bases, V lost 4 bases, and 7 bases had no gene match. The CDR3 sequence is CASSRMAGGAYEQYV. The CDR3 DNA reads as TGTGCCAGCAGCCGGATGGCGGGGGGCGCCTACGAGCAGTACGTC.